This T cell receptor (beta chain) was observed in a study of technical replicates of blood from a few donors. Method: immunoSEQ multiplex PCR; TCRdb's copy keeps in-frame clones and lacks some. The sample yields approximately 69,000 clones, over 75% seen once. From germline, CDR1 is LGHNA and CDR2 YNFKEQ. Trimming took 1 base from V and 5 from J, leaving 5 bases between them. The CDR3 contains 12 residues. V gene TRBV4-2 combines with J gene TRBJ1-2, with D perhaps TRBD1 (5 bases). Sequencing was performed on PBMCs. The TCR comes from a human donor in good health. Some clones in this sample may be carry-over from other donors' samples. CDR3 in DNA: TGTGCCAGCAGCCAAGCAGGGTATGGCTACACCTTC. Translating gives CASSQAGYGYTF.